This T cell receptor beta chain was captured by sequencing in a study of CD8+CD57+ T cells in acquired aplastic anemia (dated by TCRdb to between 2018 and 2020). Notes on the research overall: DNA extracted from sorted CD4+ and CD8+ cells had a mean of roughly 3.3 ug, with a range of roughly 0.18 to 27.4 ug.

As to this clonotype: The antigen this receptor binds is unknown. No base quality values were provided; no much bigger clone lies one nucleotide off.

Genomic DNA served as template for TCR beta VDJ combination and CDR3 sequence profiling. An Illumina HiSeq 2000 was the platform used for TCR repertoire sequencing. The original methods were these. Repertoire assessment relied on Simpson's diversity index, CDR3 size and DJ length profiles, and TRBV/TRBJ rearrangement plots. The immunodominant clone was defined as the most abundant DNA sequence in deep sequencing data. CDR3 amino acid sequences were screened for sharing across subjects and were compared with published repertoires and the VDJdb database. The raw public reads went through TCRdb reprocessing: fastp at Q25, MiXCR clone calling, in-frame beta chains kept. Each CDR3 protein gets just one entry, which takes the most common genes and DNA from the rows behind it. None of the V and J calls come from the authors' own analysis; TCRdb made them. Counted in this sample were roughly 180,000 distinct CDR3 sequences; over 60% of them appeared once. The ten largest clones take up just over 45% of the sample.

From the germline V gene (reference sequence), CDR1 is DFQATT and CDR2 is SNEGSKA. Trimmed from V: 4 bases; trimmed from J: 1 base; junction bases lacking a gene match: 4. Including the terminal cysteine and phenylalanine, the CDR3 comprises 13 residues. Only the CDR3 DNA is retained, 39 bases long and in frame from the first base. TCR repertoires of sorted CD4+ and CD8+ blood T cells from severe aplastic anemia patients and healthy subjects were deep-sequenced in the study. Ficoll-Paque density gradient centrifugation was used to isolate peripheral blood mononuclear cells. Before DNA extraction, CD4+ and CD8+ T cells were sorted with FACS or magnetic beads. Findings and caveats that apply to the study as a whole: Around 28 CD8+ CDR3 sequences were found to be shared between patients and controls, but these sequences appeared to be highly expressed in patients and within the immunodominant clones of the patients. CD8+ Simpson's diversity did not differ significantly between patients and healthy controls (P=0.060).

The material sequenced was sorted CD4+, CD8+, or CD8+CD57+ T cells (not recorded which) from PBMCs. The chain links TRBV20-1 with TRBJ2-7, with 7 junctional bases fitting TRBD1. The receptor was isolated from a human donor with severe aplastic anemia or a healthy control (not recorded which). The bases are TGCAGTGCTACCGGGACAGATTCCTACGAGCAGTACTTC. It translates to CSATGTDSYEQYF.